This T cell receptor beta chain came from a study of PD-L1 blockade in urothelial cancer. Sequencing used immunoSEQ multiplex PCR; TCRdb keeps in-frame clones, though not all of them. The table records roughly 40,000 clones, 70% to 90% of them present only once. This CDR3 is built from 14 residues. After removal of 7 bases from V and 3 bases from J, the junction contained 8 bases not matched to a gene. Germline values: CDR1 MDHEN, CDR2 SYDVKM. Regarding the study as a whole: Pretreatment blood TCR clonality under the median forecast improved survival. When measured at 3 weeks, tumor-associated blood clones expanded more in durable-benefit patients.

Regarding time point: pretreatment peripheral blood. This clone was detected once. No antigen is known for it. V usage is TRBV28 and J usage is TRBJ2-7, with 8 bases that match TRBD1. Here the sequenced sample was PBMCs, taken around atezolizumab (anti-PD-L1) treatment. The receptor's source is a donor at least 40 years old with urothelial cancer. CDR3 bases: TGTGCCAGCAAAAAGACAGGGGCGATCTACGAGCAGTACTTC. Protein: CASKKTGAIYEQYF.